Listed below are T cell receptor beta chains from one sample, sequenced in a study of PD-L1 blockade in urothelial cancer. Assay used: immunoSEQ multiplex PCR; TCRdb lists only in-frame clones, some missing. The sample consists of 20,000 to 30,000 clones, around 82% of them appearing once. Sequenced here: PBMCs, sampled around atezolizumab (anti-PD-L1) treatment. Receptors were obtained from a man aged 65-85 years with urothelial cancer. Both conserved end residues are part of each CDR3. Each record gives: clone size, V gene, J gene, D gene, CDR3 protein, CDR3 DNA. D genes are given only for firm matches. A row's size may be missing; if present it is once, few, many or a size class.

abundance: .
v_gene: TRBV5-4
j_gene: TRBJ2-1
d_gene: TRBD2
CDR3aa: CASSPSGLAGDNEQFF
CDR3nt: TGTGCCAGCAGCCCCAGCGGACTAGCGGGAGACAATGAGCAGTTCTTC

abundance: .
v_gene: TRBV7-6
j_gene: TRBJ2-1
d_gene: .
CDR3aa: CASSLVAPSSYNEQFF
CDR3nt: TGTGCCAGCAGCCTCGTAGCACCGAGCTCCTACAATGAGCAGTTCTTC

abundance: .
v_gene: TRBV6-6
j_gene: TRBJ2-7
d_gene: .
CDR3aa: CASSLIRDTDDVYF
CDR3nt: TGTGCCAGCAGTCTAATCCGGGACACGGATGATGTATACTTC

abundance: once
v_gene: TRBV28
j_gene: TRBJ1-4
d_gene: TRBD1
CDR3aa: CASSLGQGANEKLFF
CDR3nt: TGTGCCAGCAGTCTGGGACAGGGAGCTAATGAAAAACTGTTTTTT

abundance: .
v_gene: TRBV7-8
j_gene: TRBJ1-4
d_gene: .
CDR3aa: CASSLGGSTNEKLFF
CDR3nt: TGTGCCAGCAGCTTAGGTGGCAGTACTAATGAAAAACTGTTTTTT

abundance: .
v_gene: TRBV4-1
j_gene: TRBJ2-2
d_gene: TRBD2
CDR3aa: CASSQESGTNTGELFF
CDR3nt: TGCGCCAGCAGCCAAGAAAGCGGGACGAACACCGGGGAGCTGTTTTTT

abundance: .
v_gene: TRBV2
j_gene: TRBJ2-7
d_gene: TRBD2
CDR3aa: CASSEMPSGSGMDF
CDR3nt: TGTGCCAGCAGTGAAATGCCTAGCGGGAGTGGAATGGACTTC

abundance: .
v_gene: TRBV28
j_gene: TRBJ1-1
d_gene: .
CDR3aa: CASSSARGAFF
CDR3nt: TGTGCCAGCAGTTCCGCCAGGGGAGCTTTCTTT

abundance: .
v_gene: TRBV5-1
j_gene: TRBJ2-3
d_gene: TRBD2
CDR3aa: CASSPILAFGGDTQYF
CDR3nt: TGCGCCAGCAGCCCTATACTAGCGTTTGGAGGAGATACGCAGTATTTT

abundance: .
v_gene: TRBV10-3
j_gene: TRBJ2-7
d_gene: .
CDR3aa: CAIRDGAEEYEQYF
CDR3nt: TGTGCCATCAGGGACGGCGCGGAGGAGTACGAGCAGTACTTC

abundance: .
v_gene: TRBV2
j_gene: TRBJ2-2
d_gene: TRBD1
CDR3aa: CASSATEGAGTGELFF
CDR3nt: TGTGCCAGCAGTGCGACTGAGGGGGCCGGCACCGGGGAGCTGTTTTTT

abundance: .
v_gene: TRBV7-9
j_gene: TRBJ2-7
d_gene: .
CDR3aa: CASSPRDSYSYEQYF
CDR3nt: TGTGCCAGCAGCCCCCGGGACTCCTACTCCTACGAGCAGTACTTC

abundance: .
v_gene: TRBV11-2
j_gene: TRBJ2-7
d_gene: TRBD2
CDR3aa: CASSLNLAGASHEQYF
CDR3nt: TGTGCCAGCAGCTTAAACCTAGCGGGGGCCTCCCACGAGCAGTACTTC

abundance: once
v_gene: TRBV7-9
j_gene: TRBJ2-3
d_gene: TRBD2
CDR3aa: CASGTSGNTDTQYF
CDR3nt: TGTGCCAGCGGGACTAGCGGGAACACAGATACGCAGTATTTT

abundance: .
v_gene: TRBV15
j_gene: TRBJ2-1
d_gene: .
CDR3aa: CATSRDITYNEQFF
CDR3nt: TGTGCCACCAGCCGGGACATTACCTACAATGAGCAGTTCTTC

abundance: .
v_gene: TRBV5-1
j_gene: TRBJ1-4
d_gene: .
CDR3aa: CASSPTGTSDEKLFF
CDR3nt: TGCGCCAGCAGCCCCACCGGGACATCTGATGAAAAACTGTTTTTT

abundance: .
v_gene: TRBV9
j_gene: TRBJ2-1
d_gene: TRBD2
CDR3aa: CASSVGLAGVGEQFF
CDR3nt: TGTGCCAGCAGCGTGGGACTAGCGGGAGTGGGGGAGCAGTTCTTC

abundance: .
v_gene: TRBV27
j_gene: TRBJ2-4
d_gene: TRBD2
CDR3aa: CASSPGLDGGIQYF
CDR3nt: TGTGCCAGCAGTCCAGGACTAGATGGGGGCATTCAGTACTTC

abundance: .
v_gene: TRBV2
j_gene: TRBJ2-5
d_gene: TRBD1
CDR3aa: CASRRQGARETQYF
CDR3nt: TGTGCCAGCAGAAGACAGGGGGCGCGAGAGACCCAGTACTTC

abundance: .
v_gene: TRBV4-1
j_gene: TRBJ2-2
d_gene: TRBD2
CDR3aa: CASSQFTSGENTGELFF
CDR3nt: TGCGCCAGCAGCCAATTCACTAGCGGGGAAAACACCGGGGAGCTGTTTTTT

abundance: .
v_gene: TRBV28
j_gene: TRBJ2-4
d_gene: .
CDR3aa: CASSPPIDLGKNIQYF
CDR3nt: TGTGCCAGCAGTCCACCAATCGATCTAGGCAAAAACATTCAGTACTTC

abundance: .
v_gene: TRBV7-2
j_gene: TRBJ2-5
d_gene: .
CDR3aa: CASSLAWRETQYF
CDR3nt: TGTGCCAGCAGCTTAGCTTGGAGGGAGACCCAGTACTTC

abundance: medium-sized
v_gene: TRBV30
j_gene: TRBJ1-1
d_gene: TRBD1
CDR3aa: CAWRTGFAEAFF
CDR3nt: TGTGCCTGGAGGACAGGGTTTGCTGAAGCTTTCTTT

abundance: .
v_gene: TRBV5-1
j_gene: TRBJ2-3
d_gene: TRBD1
CDR3aa: CASRGTGYTDTQYF
CDR3nt: TGCGCCAGCAGGGGGACAGGGTACACAGATACGCAGTATTTT

abundance: .
v_gene: TRBV19
j_gene: TRBJ2-5
d_gene: .
CDR3aa: CASSIEFRLETQYF
CDR3nt: TGTGCCAGTAGTATAGAATTCAGGTTGGAGACCCAGTACTTC

abundance: .
v_gene: TRBV29-1
j_gene: TRBJ2-2
d_gene: TRBD1
CDR3aa: CSVDRTGGGGELFF
CDR3nt: TGCAGCGTTGATAGGACAGGGGGTGGCGGGGAGCTGTTTTTT